This T cell receptor (beta chain) was identified in a study of blood T cell repertoires in COVID-19. Comments on this clone: In the same sample, other DNA sequences code for this CDR3.

Authors' methods: Amplification from reference gene primers served as the basis for estimated nucleated cell counts. TCRdb's copy holds only in-frame clones and misses some; the assay was immunoSEQ multiplex PCR. The V and J calls and clone size are taken from that table; D and trimming were inferred from the DNA. Of approximately 320,000 clones detected, under 90% appear once; the ten largest clones hold around 10%. Deletions cut 0 bases from V and 0 bases from J, with 5 bases between. CDR1 and CDR2 from the germline V gene are SGDLS and YYNGEE. CDR3 length: 14 residues. The source of this sequence is a woman aged 25 to 39 with COVID-19, enrolled during active disease. Material: peripheral blood. This chain connects TRBV9 to TRBJ2-3, with D possibly TRBD2 on 5 matching bases. CDR3 coding DNA: TGTGCCAGCAGCGTAGGCGGGAGCACAGATACGCAGTATTTT. It encodes CASSVGGSTDTQYF.